This TCR beta chain is drawn from a study of blood T cell repertoires in COVID-19. For the study at large: Samples came from the United States, Italy and Spain, spanning acute and convalescent COVID-19. Nucleic acid was either cDNA or gDNA, and it came from T cells, B-cell-depleted T cells, or PBMCs.

The data were produced by immunoSEQ multiplex PCR, yet TCRdb's version contains in-frame clones alone and is incomplete. The table lists around 250,000 clones, roughly 88% of them singletons. Germline values: CDR1 SGHRS, CDR2 YFSETQ. The CDR3 is 16 residues long. Losses at the gene ends were 3 bases for V and 3 bases for J; bases not matched to a gene: 9. Clinical history reported by participants formed the basis on which cohorts were assigned. In this sample, this clone turned up once. The chain links TRBV5-1 to TRBJ1-1, with 9 bases identical to TRBD1. The sample comprised PBMCs or T cells enriched from blood (not recorded which). The receptor comes from a woman aged 50 to 65 who had recovered from COVID-19. The CDR3 DNA reads as TGCGCCAGCAGCTCCATCCCGACAGGGGGACACACTGAAGCTTTCTTT. This gives the protein CASSSIPTGGHTEAFF.